The T cell receptor (beta chain) under discussion was sequenced for a study of beta chain features in type 1 diabetes. Expressed TCRB transcripts were sequenced because the entire RNA isolate underwent reverse transcription. The average read count of naive, central memory and regulatory T cell samples was approximately 3.5 million. Profiling relied on immunoSEQ multiplex PCR, and the TCRdb table lists in-frame clones only, not all of them. The sample has some 410,000 clones, about 14% seen once. This clone has more than one count but fewer than ten. CD4+ naive, central memory, regulatory and stem cell-like memory subsets were isolated by sorting on CD45RO/CCR7/CD25/CD127/CD95/CD27. Specimen: naive CD4+ T cells from blood. This TCR was recovered from a man younger than 45 in good health.

CDR3 residues: CASSESGGHERRPSSYGYTF. In DNA form, the CDR3 reads TGTGCCAGCAGTGAATCTGGTGGTCATGAGCGGAGACCTAGTAGCTATGGCTACACCTTC. This chain connects TRBV6-1 to TRBJ1-2; no clear D gene. CDR1 and CDR2 (germline): MNHNS, SASEGT. The CDR3 contains 20 residues. V lost 2 bases, J lost 4 bases, and 29 bases lay in between.